Below, 25 T cell receptor beta chains from the same sample are listed, as sequenced in a study of blood T cell repertoires in COVID-19. TCRdb's table, derived via immunoSEQ multiplex PCR, lists solely in-frame clones and lacks some. The profile shows about 250,000 clones, approximately 90% of them singletons. Specimen: peripheral blood. Receptors originate from a woman aged 40 to 50 who had recovered from COVID-19.

V is TRBV5-4 and J is TRBJ2-7, with 11 bases identical to TRBD2. V was clipped by 4 bases and J by 7 bases; unmatched bases: 13. Germline lookup yields CDR1 SGHNT and CDR2 YYREEE (reference sequence). The CDR3 consists of 16 residues. CDR3 region: CASSPGTSGTLDEQYV. CDR3 nucleotides: TGTGCCAGCAGCCCCGGGACTAGCGGTACCTTAGATGAGCAGTACGTC.

A word on this clone: The sample has other DNA sequences that encode this CDR3 too. The V and J genes are TRBV6-5 and TRBJ2-3, with 9 positions matching TRBD2. Losses at the gene ends were 6 bases for V and 1 base for J; bases not matched to a gene: 5. The CDR3 is made up of 15 amino acids. Germline V gene data show CDR1 as MNHEY and CDR2 as SVGAGI. CDR3 DNA sequence: TGTGCCAGCAGCCGATTAGCGGGAGGCACAGATACGCAGTATTTT. It is translated as CASSRLAGGTDTQYF.

This clone was detected only a few times. This rearrangement joins TRBV5-1 to TRBJ2-7; TRBD2 might be the D (5 bases). The CDR3 consists of 16 residues. Germline V gene sequence: CDR1 SGHRS, CDR2 YFSETQ. The ends were cut back, 4 bases at V and 5 bases at J, with 22 bases in the middle. This chain's CDR3 is CASSHARVASLDEQYF. The CDR3 nucleotides are TGCGCCAGCAGCCACGCCCGGGTAGCGTCGTTGGACGAGCAGTACTTC.

This clone appeared a single time. The chain is built from TRBV29-1 and TRBJ2-5; no reliable D call. This CDR3 spans 10 amino acids. The V gene lost 3 bases and the J gene lost 5 bases, with 4 bases spanning the gap. Germline CDR1 is SQVTM and CDR2 is ANQGSEA. This CDR3 is CSVEEETQYF. Here the CDR3 DNA reads TGCAGCGTTGAGGAGGAGACCCAGTACTTC.

This clone has only one observation. The V and J genes are TRBV6-5 and TRBJ2-7, with a tentative D call TRBD2 (6 bases). Trimming removed 5 bases at V and 7 bases at J, with 15 bases between. Per the germline V gene, CDR1 is MNHEY and CDR2 is SVGAGI. This CDR3 contains 13 residues. The CDR3 DNA reads TGTGCCAGCAGTCGCGGGGCAGTGGGAGAGCAGTACTTC. Translating it yields CASSRGAVGEQYF.

The chain joins TRBV2 to TRBJ1-5, with 8 positions matching TRBD1. Germline assignment: CDR1 SNHLY and CDR2 FYNNEI. V dropped 8 bases and J dropped 3; count of bases not matched to a gene: 9. CDR3 length: 15 residues. CDR3 region: CASRGDRSPNQPQHF. CDR3 DNA: TGTGCCAGCCGGGGGGACAGGAGCCCCAATCAGCCCCAGCATTTT.

The chain links TRBV5-4 to TRBJ1-6; possible D gene TRBD1, 5 bases. The V end was cut by 0 bases, the J end by 18 bases, with 13 bases between. The CDR3 runs 12 residues. Germline lookup yields CDR1 SGHNT and CDR2 YYREEE (reference sequence). CDR3 in DNA: TGTGCCAGCAGCTTGGCGGGGGTGAACACCCACTTT. It is translated as CASSLAGVNTHF.

The chain links TRBV7-6 to TRBJ2-5, with TRBD1 as a possible D gene (6 bases). The CDR3 contains 15 residues. Per the germline V gene, CDR1 is SGHVS and CDR2 is FNYEAQ. V gave up 1 base and J gave up 2 bases, with 11 bases separating them. The CDR3 reads CASSLGGGWQETQYF. CDR3 DNA: TGTGCCAGCAGCTTAGGAGGGGGATGGCAAGAGACCCAGTACTTC.

This clone was seen just once. V usage is TRBV15 and J usage is TRBJ2-7, with 8 bases aligning to TRBD1. CDR3 length equals 15 residues. J gave up 2 bases and V 0 bases, and 3 bases lay outside the gene matches. CDR1 and CDR2 from the germline V gene are LNHNV and YYDKDF (reference sequence). The CDR3 here is CATSREWTGPYEQYV. CDR3 bases: TGTGCCACCAGCAGAGAGTGGACAGGGCCCTACGAGCAGTACGTC.

The V call is TRBV3-1 (or the pseudogene TRBV3-2), the J call TRBJ2-2; TRBD2 agrees at 10 bases. The CDR3 extends over 16 amino acids. Germline CDR1 LGHDT, CDR2 YNNKEL (reference sequence). Trimming took 1 base from V and 11 from J; bases not matched to a gene: 10. For the CDR3, the DNA is TGTGCCAGCAGCCAAGGGGGTAGCGGGAGGTCGGGAGAGCTGTTTTTT. Amino acid sequence: CASSQGGSGRSGELFF.

This chain links TRBV27 with TRBJ1-4; tentatively, D is TRBD1 (5 bases). The CDR3 sequence is 15 residues long. V gave up 2 bases and J gave up 4 bases, with 11 bases separating them. Germline values: CDR1 MNHEY, CDR2 SMNVEV (reference sequence). The CDR3 protein is CASSLGGADNEKLFF. The CDR3 DNA reads as TGTGCCAGCAGTTTAGGAGGGGCTGATAATGAAAAACTGTTTTTT.

CDR3: CASSPTGREAPYEQYF. For the CDR3, the DNA is TGTGCCAGCTCACCCACAGGGCGGGAGGCTCCCTACGAGCAGTACTTC. V is TRBV18 and J is TRBJ2-7; 8 bases are shared with TRBD2. Germline V gene data show CDR1 as KGHSH and CDR2 as LQKENI. With V trimmed by 3 bases and J by 2 bases, 9 bases remained unmatched. The CDR3 sequence is 16 residues long.

This clone was observed once. This chain links TRBV30 with TRBJ1-2; tentative D call: TRBD1 (6 bases). Deletions cut 2 bases from V and 8 bases from J, with 15 bases between. Germline CDR1 reads GTSNPN; CDR2 reads SVGIG (reference sequence). The CDR3 sequence is 13 residues long. The DNA of the CDR3 is TGTGCCTGGAGTCCGGGGGGCGCGGGGGGCTACACCTTC. Protein sequence: CAWSPGGAGGYTF.

This clone was picked up one time. CDR3 coding DNA: TGTGCCAGCAGCACCCTGGGCGGAAACACCATATATTTT. Protein sequence: CASSTLGGNTIYF. The chain has TRBV11-3 and TRBJ1-3; D is unresolved. V was cut by 5 bases and J by 4 bases, with 9 bases left in between. The germline V gene has CDR1 SGHNT and CDR2 YENEEA. The CDR3 has 13 residues.

J is TRBJ1-2 and V is TRBV25-1; 7 bases fit TRBD1. The V segment lost 6 bases and the J segment 2 bases; nucleotides outside the gene matches: 3. Per the germline V gene, CDR1 is MGHDK and CDR2 is SYGVNS. There are 13 residues in the CDR3. The CDR3 nucleotides read TGTGCCAGCAGGGGGACAGAGAACTATGGCTACACCTTC. This translates into CASRGTENYGYTF.

The chain has TRBV6-4 and TRBJ1-6; D gene ambiguous. V gave up 9 bases and J gave up 4 bases, with 25 bases separating them. Germline V gene sequence: CDR1 MRHNA, CDR2 SNTAGT. The CDR3 length is 18 residues. The CDR3 reads CARPFPHPHGVYNSPLHF. The CDR3 nucleotides read TGTGCCAGGCCTTTTCCACACCCCCACGGGGTTTATAATTCACCCCTCCACTTT.

The chain recombines TRBV30 with TRBJ1-2, with no clear D. This CDR3 region has 14 residues. Looked up from germline, CDR1 is GTSNPN and CDR2 is SVGIG (reference sequence). V dropped 1 base and J dropped 1 base, with 10 bases sitting between them. CDR3 protein: CAWSGQTYNYGYTF. In nucleotides, the CDR3 is TGTGCCTGGAGTGGTCAAACATATAACTATGGCTACACCTTC.

This clone was seen a single time. The J gene is TRBJ1-5, the V gene TRBV11-2, with a tentative D call TRBD1 (6 bases). This CDR3 is 13 amino acids long. Germline V gene data show CDR1 as SGHAT and CDR2 as FQNNGV. The V end was cut by 1 base, the J end by 6 bases, with 7 bases between. CDR3 in amino acids: CASSLVGGQPQHF. CDR3 nucleotides: TGTGCCAGCAGCTTAGTAGGGGGTCAGCCCCAGCATTTT.

This clone was found a few times. The CDR3 spells CASSPRTGRGGNYGYTF. CDR3 DNA sequence: TGTGCCAGCAGCCCCAGGACGGGACGGGGGGGGAACTATGGCTACACCTTC. V is TRBV7-2 and J is TRBJ1-2, with D perhaps TRBD1 (5 bases). Trimming cost V 5 bases and J 2 bases, with 21 bases left between them. Looked up from germline, CDR1 is SGHTA and CDR2 is FQGNSA. CDR3 length equals 17 residues.

The rearrangement links TRBV13 to TRBJ1-5; the match to TRBD1 covers 9 bases. V shed 5 bases, J shed 2 bases, and the junction held 7 bases outside the gene matches. CDR1 is PRHDT, CDR2 FYEKMQ, per germline (reference sequence). CDR3 length: 16 amino acids. CDR3 in amino acids: CASSPGTGRGNQPQHF. CDR3 in DNA: TGTGCCAGCAGCCCAGGGACAGGGAGGGGCAATCAGCCCCAGCATTTT. The full variable domain, completed using reference TRBV13 and TRBJ1-5, is AAGVIQSPRHLIKEKRETATLKCYPIPRHDTVYWYQQGPGQDPQFLISFYEKMQSDKGSIPDRFSAQQFSDYHSELNMSSLELGDSALYFCASSPGTGRGNQPQHFGDGTRLSIL.

This clone has more than one count but fewer than ten. This chain links TRBV11-3 with TRBJ2-1; TRBD1 aligns across 8 bases. The CDR3 has 16 amino acids. Germline CDR1 and CDR2: SGHNT and YENEEA. Losses at the gene ends were 1 base for V and 2 bases for J; bases not matched to a gene: 4. DNA for the CDR3: TGTGCCAGCAGCTTAGGGGGGACAGGCACCTACAATGAGCAGTTCTTC. This gives the protein CASSLGGTGTYNEQFF.

V gene TRBV2 combines with J gene TRBJ2-1, with 13 bases that match TRBD2. The CDR3 length is 15 residues. CDR1 is SNHLY and CDR2 is FYNNEI in the germline V gene. Trimming removed 5 bases from V and 10 bases from J; junction bases left unmatched: 8. As DNA, the CDR3 is TGTGCCAGCAGTACCGGACTAGCGGGAGTTGGGGAGCAGTTCTTC. It translates to CASSTGLAGVGEQFF.

The V gene is TRBV6-5, the J gene TRBJ2-1; tentative D call: TRBD1 (6 bases). This CDR3 comprises 15 residues. Germline-derived CDR1 and CDR2 are MNHEY and SVGAGI. V gave up 6 bases and J gave up 12 bases, with 24 bases separating them. This CDR3 reads CASSHGRAGEGGQFF. The CDR3 DNA sequence: TGTGCCAGCAGCCACGGTCGGGCGGGCGAAGGGGGGCAGTTCTTC.

V gene TRBV4-2 combines with J gene TRBJ1-4; no firm D call. The CDR3 consists of 15 residues. V was pared by 4 bases and J by 2 bases, with 11 bases between. The germline V gene encodes CDR1 LGHNA and CDR2 YNFKEQ. CDR3 sequence reads: CASSPLTGTNEKLFF. In DNA form, the CDR3 reads TGTGCCAGCAGCCCACTCACGGGGACTAATGAAAAACTGTTTTTT.

The CDR3 DNA sequence: TGTGCCAGCCAGTCCCTCTCTGGAAACACCATATATTTT. Encoded protein: CASQSLSGNTIYF. V and J are TRBV12-3 or TRBV12-4 and TRBJ1-3, with D unclear. This CDR3 spans 13 amino acids. Trimming took off 8 bases at V and 0 bases at J, with 8 bases between the two ends.